Listed here are 32 T cell receptor beta chains from one sample, sequenced in a study of control samples from healthy donors and cancer patients. The assay was immunoSEQ multiplex PCR, and TCRdb's table has in-frame clones only and misses some. The table records 190,000 or so clones, just under 95% of them present only once. Sequencing used blood. These receptors were obtained from a man aged 18 to 30 in good health.

The chain joins TRBV7-3 to TRBJ2-1; D call uncertain. This CDR3 has 14 residues. V lost 5 bases and J 0 bases, leaving 8 bases between the germline ends. Germline V CDR1 and CDR2: SGHTA, FQGTGA. The CDR3 DNA is TGTGCCAGCAGCGGGCTTAGCTCCTACAATGAGCAGTTCTTC. This translates into CASSGLSSYNEQFF.

Points on this clone: Other DNA sequences in this sample translate to the same CDR3. The rearrangement uses TRBV2 and TRBJ2-3; no firm D call. The CDR3 totals 10 residues. Trimming stripped 8 bases from V and 1 base from J, with 1 base between. From germline, CDR1 is SNHLY and CDR2 FYNNEI. CDR3 sequence: CASRTDTQYF. Here the CDR3 DNA reads TGTGCCAGCCGCACAGATACGCAGTATTTT.

V usage is TRBV7-8 and J usage is TRBJ1-5, with 11 bases lining up with TRBD1. The CDR3 contains 18 residues. V shed 1 base and J 6 bases; nucleotides not matched to a gene: 11. Germline assignment: CDR1 SGHVS and CDR2 FQNEAQ. For the CDR3, the DNA is TGTGCCAGCAGCTTAGGGTTGGGACAGGGGGGGAACAGTCAGCCCCAGCATTTT. This sequence encodes CASSLGLGQGGNSQPQHF.

This sequence joins TRBV14 and TRBJ2-7; TRBD2 might be the D (6 bases). The CDR3 extends over 11 amino acids. Trimming took 10 bases from V and 6 from J, leaving 13 bases between them. Germline V gene data show CDR1 as SGHDN and CDR2 as FVKESK. In DNA, the CDR3 is TGTGCCACTTCCCTGGGGGGCGAGCAGTACTTC. Amino acid sequence: CATSLGGEQYF.

J is TRBJ1-2 and V is TRBV6-6, with TRBD1 as a possible D gene (6 bases). CDR1 and CDR2 (germline): MNHNY, SVGAGI (reference sequence). CDR3 length equals 14 residues. Between the trimmed V and J ends, which lost 0 bases and 7 bases, there was a span of 12 bases. In DNA form, the CDR3 reads TGTGCCAGCAGTTACTCCGGGGGGCAAGCTGGCTACACCTTC. This translates into CASSYSGGQAGYTF.

This clone was seen a single time. V and J are TRBV2 and TRBJ1-1, with unresolved D. This CDR3 comprises 14 residues. V lost 6 bases and J lost 5, with 16 bases in between. CDR1 is SNHLY and CDR2 is FYNNEI in the germline V gene. CDR3 sequence reads: CASSPRWGGTEAFF. Here the CDR3 DNA reads TGTGCCAGCAGCCCGAGGTGGGGAGGGACTGAAGCTTTCTTT.

The V and J genes are TRBV6-6 and TRBJ1-5; D is possibly TRBD1 (6 bases). Germline V gives CDR1 MNHNY, CDR2 SVGAGI (reference sequence). This CDR3 has 12 residues. Between the trimmed V and J ends, which lost 7 bases and 9 bases, there was a span of 13 bases. The CDR3, as DNA: TGTGCCAGCAACCCATCGGGGGCGCCCCAGCATTTT. Amino acids: CASNPSGAPQHF.

This chain connects TRBV12-3 or TRBV12-4 to TRBJ1-2; unclear D gene. This CDR3 spans 11 amino acids. Trimming removed 10 bases from V and 5 bases from J, with 11 bases in between. DNA of the CDR3: TGTGCCACACATGACGGTTATGGCTACACCTTC. Translating it yields CATHDGYGYTF.

The chain carries TRBV3-1 (or the pseudogene TRBV3-2) and TRBJ2-6; D might be TRBD2 (5 bases). Between the trimmed V and J ends, which lost 1 base and 4 bases, there was a span of 5 bases. This CDR3 has 14 amino acids. CDR1 and CDR2 (germline): LGHDT, YNNKEL (reference sequence). The CDR3 region is CASSQVAGANVLTF. The CDR3 nucleotides are TGTGCCAGCAGCCAAGTAGCGGGGGCCAACGTCCTGACTTTC.

The V gene is TRBV7-9, the J gene TRBJ1-2; D ambiguous. The germline V gene encodes CDR1 SEHNR and CDR2 FQNEAQ (reference sequence). The V gene lost 3 bases and the J gene lost 1 base, with 6 bases spanning the gap. The CDR3 length is 13 residues. The CDR3 sequence is CASSFGSNYGYTF. In nucleotides, the CDR3 is TGTGCCAGCAGCTTCGGCAGTAACTATGGCTACACCTTC. Using reference TRBV7-9 and TRBJ1-2 for the parts outside the CDR3, the full variable domain is DTGVSQNPRHKITKRGQNVTFRCDPISEHNRLYWYRQTLGQGPEFLTYFQNEAQLEKSRLLSDRFSAERPKGSFSTLEIQRTEQGDSAMYLCASSFGSNYGYTFGSGTRLTVV.

The V call is TRBV12-3 or TRBV12-4, the J call TRBJ1-5, with a possible D match to TRBD1 (5 bases). The CDR3 is 11 residues long. This CDR3 reads CVGQGSRPQHF. The DNA of the CDR3 is TGTGTTGGGCAGGGCAGTAGGCCCCAGCATTTT.

This clone has just one count. CDR3 in amino acids: CASSPWGVEGAEAFF. In nucleotides, the CDR3 is TGTGCCAGCAGCCCTTGGGGGGTGGAGGGCGCTGAAGCTTTCTTT. The chain joins TRBV2 to TRBJ1-1; the D gene is possibly TRBD1 (5 bases). V was clipped by 6 bases and J by 6 bases, with 20 bases between them. The CDR3 sequence is 15 residues long. Germline CDR1 SNHLY, CDR2 FYNNEI.

The rearrangement uses TRBV6-5 and TRBJ1-1, with 7 bases matching TRBD1. The V and J ends lost 5 bases and 4 bases, in that order; junction bases with no gene match: 1. Per the germline V gene, CDR1 is MNHEY and CDR2 is SVGAGI. The CDR3 has 12 residues. In DNA form, the CDR3 reads TGTGCCAGCAGTCAGGGGGTCACTGAAGCTTTCTTT. The encoded protein is CASSQGVTEAFF.

This clone occurred a few times. V gene TRBV19 combines with J gene TRBJ1-4; D is uncertain. The CDR3 is 13 residues long. V was pared by 7 bases and J by 5 bases, with 11 bases between. Germline lookup yields CDR1 LNHDA and CDR2 SQIVND (reference sequence). As DNA, the CDR3 is TGTGCCAGTATCGACAAGGAAAATGAAAAACTGTTTTTT. It encodes CASIDKENEKLFF.

The chain links TRBV9 to TRBJ1-3, with 9 bases fitting TRBD1. This CDR3 region has 18 residues. CDR1 is SGDLS and CDR2 is YYNGEE in the germline V gene. The J segment lost 0 bases and the V segment lost 4 bases, leaving 11 bases of the junction unmatched. In nucleotides, the CDR3 is TGTGCCAGCAGCCCCCGGACAGGGGCTACTAGCTCTGGAAACACCATATATTTT. Translation: CASSPRTGATSSGNTIYF.

The chain has TRBV6-5 and TRBJ2-4; the match to TRBD2 covers 8 bases. The germline gives CDR1 MNHEY, CDR2 SVGAGI. V shed 8 bases, J shed 5 bases, and the junction held 8 bases outside the gene matches. The CDR3 has 14 amino acids. The CDR3: CASSKKGLENIQYF. The CDR3 nucleotides read TGTGCCAGCTCAAAAAAGGGACTAGAAAACATTCAGTACTTC.

V and J are TRBV2 and TRBJ1-6; possible D gene TRBD1, 5 bases. The CDR3 extends over 14 amino acids. Trimming shortened V by 5 bases and J by 5 bases, and 10 bases separated the two germline ends. Germline V gives CDR1 SNHLY, CDR2 FYNNEI. For the CDR3, the DNA is TGTGCCAGCAGTACGGGACGGAATAATTCACCCCTCCACTTT. Its translation: CASSTGRNNSPLHF.

The chain recombines TRBV13 with TRBJ1-1; D is possibly TRBD1 (5 bases). In germline, CDR1 is PRHDT, CDR2 FYEKMQ (reference sequence). The CDR3 has 16 residues. V gave up 0 bases and J gave up 10 bases, with 21 bases separating them. CDR3 residues: CASSLGGVVRAGGAFF. Written as DNA, the CDR3 is TGTGCCAGCAGCTTAGGCGGGGTTGTCAGGGCTGGGGGAGCTTTCTTT.

Remarks on this clone: This sample also contains other DNA sequences that code for the same CDR3. The CDR3 reads CASSLSGGASNEQFF. CDR3 sequence (DNA): TGTGCCAGCAGTCTTAGCGGGGGGGCCTCCAATGAGCAGTTCTTC. The rearrangement uses TRBV6-5 and TRBJ2-1, with 11 bases fitting TRBD2. This CDR3 has 15 amino acids. The germline V gene encodes CDR1 MNHEY and CDR2 SVGAGI. V lost 5 bases to trimming and J lost 6 bases; unmatched junction nucleotides: 6.

The chain couples TRBV5-8 to TRBJ2-3; no clear D gene. V was trimmed by 5 bases and J by 1 base, leaving 11 bases between them. From germline, CDR1 is SGHTS and CDR2 YDEGEE. The CDR3 contains 14 residues. The CDR3, as DNA: TGTGCCAGCAGTCAAACCGCTGGCACAGATACGCAGTATTTT. Translated, it gives CASSQTAGTDTQYF.

This rearrangement joins TRBV6-5 to TRBJ2-5; TRBD2 matches 7 bases. V shed 8 bases and J 2 bases; nucleotides not matched to a gene: 8. Germline loops: CDR1 MNHEY, CDR2 SVGAGI. This CDR3 spans 14 amino acids. CDR3 nucleotides: TGTGCCAGCGCCATGAGCGGGACTCAAGAGACCCAGTACTTC. It specifies CASAMSGTQETQYF.

The J gene is TRBJ2-7, the V gene TRBV5-6; D is possibly TRBD2 (5 bases). This CDR3 is built from 14 residues. Germline CDR1 is SGHDT and CDR2 is YYEEEE. V was pared by 0 bases and J by 0 bases, with 7 bases between. This chain's CDR3 is CASSLVGSSYEQYF. The DNA of the CDR3 is TGTGCCAGCAGCTTGGTAGGGAGCTCCTACGAGCAGTACTTC.

The chain links TRBV18 to TRBJ2-7; D is tentatively TRBD1 or TRBD2 (5 bases each). The V gene lost 3 bases and the J gene lost 2 bases, with 14 bases spanning the gap. CDR1 is KGHSH, CDR2 LQKENI, per germline. CDR3 length equals 15 residues. CDR3 protein: CASSPGTDPTYEQYF. The CDR3 DNA reads as TGTGCCAGCTCACCCGGGACGGACCCAACCTACGAGCAGTACTTC.

The chain couples TRBV5-4 to TRBJ2-7, with D unresolved. Per germline, CDR1 SGHNT and CDR2 YYREEE (reference sequence). V was pared by 0 bases and J by 3 bases, with 13 bases between. The CDR3 contains 15 residues. DNA for the CDR3: TGTGCCAGCAGCTTGGGCCAGCAAAGGAGCTACGAGCAGTACTTC. Translated: CASSLGQQRSYEQYF.

The chain combines TRBV7-6 with TRBJ2-4, with TRBD1 matching 8 bases. Germline V gene lookup returns CDR1 SGHVS and CDR2 FNYEAQ. J was trimmed by 0 bases and V by 5 bases; bases with no gene match: 21. This CDR3 is built from 21 residues. The CDR3, as DNA: TGTGCCAGCAGCCATACCGGGACAGGAGTTACCCACTGGGAAGCCAAAAACATTCAGTACTTC. It is translated as CASSHTGTGVTHWEAKNIQYF.

The CDR3 reads CAISDGNANEQFF. The CDR3 region has the DNA TGTGCCATCAGTGACGGAAACGCCAATGAGCAGTTCTTC. The chain has TRBV10-3 and TRBJ2-1; no clear D gene. The CDR3 length is 13 residues. The germline V gene encodes CDR1 ENHRY and CDR2 SYGVKD. The V end lost 3 bases, the J end lost 6 bases, and 9 bases lay between the germline ends.

The V and J genes are TRBV5-1 and TRBJ2-7; 7 bases are a match to TRBD1. Germline CDR1 SGHRS, CDR2 YFSETQ. The CDR3 totals 15 residues. J was trimmed by 3 bases and V by 0 bases; bases with no gene match: 6. The CDR3 spells CASSLGGQLIYEQYF. In nucleotides, the CDR3 is TGCGCCAGCAGCTTGGGGGGACAGTTGATCTACGAGCAGTACTTC.

The genes are TRBV14 and TRBJ2-7, with unresolved D. The CDR3 has 14 amino acids. The V and J ends lost 1 base and 5 bases respectively, with 12 bases between them. Per germline, CDR1 SGHDN and CDR2 FVKESK. The chain's CDR3 is CASSQALVPHEQYF. DNA for the CDR3: TGTGCCAGCAGCCAAGCTCTAGTCCCCCACGAGCAGTACTTC. Together with reference TRBV14 and TRBJ2-7, the CDR3 gives the full variable domain: EAGVTQFPSHSVIEKGQTVTLRCDPISGHDNLYWYRRVMGKEIKFLLHFVKESKQDESGMPNNRFLAERTGGTYSTLKVQPAELEDSGVYFCASSQALVPHEQYFGPGTRLTVT.

This clone was picked up one time. This rearrangement joins TRBV13 to TRBJ2-5; TRBD2 matches 8 bases. Germline trimming cut 4 bases from V and 5 bases from J; bases unmatched to any gene: 9. Germline V gene lookup returns CDR1 PRHDT and CDR2 FYEKMQ (reference sequence). The CDR3 has 15 residues. In DNA, the CDR3 is TGTGCCAGCAGCTCAGCGGACGGGAGGGTGGAGACCCAGTACTTC. It encodes CASSSADGRVETQYF.

This clone was seen only once. The chain combines TRBV29-1 with TRBJ1-4; D gene uncertain. V was clipped by 0 bases and J by 7 bases, with 18 bases between them. Germline CDR1 SQVTM, CDR2 ANQGSEA. CDR3 size: 16 residues. CDR3 loop: CSVEDPLGALGEKLFF. CDR3 nucleotides: TGCAGCGTTGAAGATCCTTTAGGCGCATTGGGTGAAAAACTGTTTTTT.

This chain connects TRBV5-4 to TRBJ2-7, with 7 bases aligning to TRBD2. The CDR3 contains 15 residues. Germline assignment: CDR1 SGHNT and CDR2 YYREEE (reference sequence). After removal of 5 bases from V and 4 bases from J, the junction contained 12 bases not matched to a gene. CDR3 DNA: TGTGCCAGCAGGGAGGGGACTATGACCCCGTACGAGCAGTACTTC. Translated, it gives CASREGTMTPYEQYF.

This chain links TRBV2 with TRBJ1-1, with 8 bases that match TRBD1. Germline assignment: CDR1 SNHLY and CDR2 FYNNEI. The CDR3 runs 17 residues. J gave up 1 base and V 3 bases, and 10 bases lay outside the gene matches. CDR3 coding DNA: TGTGCCAGCAGTGAGCCCGAGAACGGACAGGGGAACACTGAAGCTTTCTTT. It is translated as CASSEPENGQGNTEAFF.